The sample holds many counts of the clone carrying this T cell receptor (beta chain). Researchers took RNA transcripts and amplified the TCR beta CDR3 regions from them. Using the HTBI primer set, a first-round RT-PCR was run on the TCR CDR3. MiXCR, run by TCRdb on the multiplex PCR reads, gives a single entry per CDR3 protein. The data hold about 420,000 distinct CDR3 sequences, with approximately 13% observed a single time. The data are from a study of T cells in Graves' hyperthyroidism and ophthalmopathy. Across the whole study: Peripheral blood was secured at the point of initial diagnosis, before any treatment.

A lack of ophthalmopathy progression within 18 months defined stable Graves' hyperthyroidism. The sample was blood. The source is a woman under 30 with Graves' hyperthyroidism.

CDR3 residues: CASSFRGGGTDTQYF. In DNA form, the CDR3 reads TGTGCCAGCAGCTTCCGGGGGGGTGGCACAGATACGCAGTATTTT. This rearrangement joins TRBV7-8 to TRBJ2-3; 8 bases map to TRBD2. Germline trimming cut 3 bases from V and 1 base from J; bases unmatched to any gene: 3. The CDR3 has 15 amino acids. CDR1 is SGHVS, CDR2 FQNEAQ, per germline.